What follows are 27 T cell receptor beta chains derived from one specimen sequenced in a study of blood T cell repertoires in COVID-19. Generated by immunoSEQ multiplex PCR, the TCRdb table keeps only in-frame clones and is missing some. The table has fewer than 200,000 clones, under 80% seen once. The sequencing sample was made of peripheral blood. All receptors come from a woman of 80 years or more with acute or convalescent COVID-19.

The rearrangement uses TRBV5-4 and TRBJ2-1; 8 bases map to TRBD1. The V gene end was trimmed by 5 bases and the J gene end by 5 bases; junction bases not matched to a gene: 12. The germline V gene encodes CDR1 SGHNT and CDR2 YYREEE (reference sequence). The CDR3 length is 16 residues. This CDR3 reads CASSLTGTGLHNEQFF. The DNA for the CDR3 is TGTGCCAGCAGTTTGACCGGGACAGGCCTCCACAATGAGCAGTTCTTC.

The rearrangement joins TRBV18 to TRBJ1-3, with D perhaps matching TRBD1 (5 bases). The CDR3 has 16 residues. Germline V CDR1 and CDR2: KGHSH, LQKENI. V lost 6 bases and J 1 base, leaving 16 bases between the germline ends. This CDR3 is CASSPAGTFSGNTIYF. CDR3 nucleotides: TGTGCCAGCTCTCCCGCCGGGACTTTTTCTGGAAACACCATATATTTT.

The CDR3 here is CASSDPRRYNEQFF. The CDR3 coding sequence is TGCGCCAGCAGTGACCCCCGGAGATACAATGAGCAGTTCTTC. This chain joins TRBV10-1 and TRBJ2-1; D is undetermined. The V gene's germline CDR1 is WNHNN and CDR2 SYGVQD (reference sequence). This CDR3 has 14 amino acids. Trimming took off 3 bases at V and 4 bases at J, with 10 bases between the two ends.

This chain links TRBV12-3 or TRBV12-4 with TRBJ2-3; D perhaps matches TRBD2 (6 bases). The V and J ends lost 8 bases and 4 bases respectively, with 13 bases between them. This CDR3 is 13 amino acids long. The CDR3 DNA reads TGTGCCAGCTCGGGACTCCCACCAGATACGCAGTATTTT. This translates into CASSGLPPDTQYF.

The chain is built from TRBV7-9 and TRBJ2-3; 13 bases are a match to TRBD2. The CDR3 contains 18 residues. Germline values: CDR1 SEHNR, CDR2 FQNEAQ (reference sequence). V lost 5 bases, J lost 2 bases, and 10 bases stayed unmatched. CDR3 bases: TGTGCCAGCAGCCGACCGGGACTAGCGGGATCAAACACAGATACGCAGTATTTT. Protein sequence: CASSRPGLAGSNTDTQYF.

This clone was counted only a few times. The chain combines TRBV5-1 with TRBJ2-7; 8 nucleotides line up with TRBD1. CDR3 size: 14 residues. V shed 3 bases and J 6 bases; nucleotides not matched to a gene: 8. The germline gives CDR1 SGHRS, CDR2 YFSETQ. In DNA, the CDR3 is TGCGCCAGCAGCTCCGGACAGGGAACTGGCGAGCAGTACTTC. Translating gives CASSSGQGTGEQYF.

The chain's CDR3 is CSASILPTSYEQYF. As DNA, the CDR3 is TGCAGTGCTAGTATCCTCCCTACCTCCTACGAGCAGTACTTC. This chain joins TRBV20-1 and TRBJ2-7; D uncertain. CDR3 length equals 14 residues. Looked up from germline, CDR1 is DFQATT and CDR2 is SNEGSKA (reference sequence). Trimming took off 3 bases at V and 0 bases at J, with 12 bases between the two ends.

The V gene is TRBV15, the J gene TRBJ2-2; D is ambiguous. V was pared by 0 bases and J by 3 bases, with 5 bases between. Germline assignment: CDR1 LNHNV and CDR2 YYDKDF (reference sequence). This CDR3 contains 14 residues. The CDR3 DNA sequence: TGTGCCACCAGCAGAGATCCTTACACCGGGGAGCTGTTTTTT. Translating gives CATSRDPYTGELFF.

The V call is TRBV9, the J call TRBJ2-1, with 10 bases lining up with TRBD2. Germline CDR1 and CDR2: SGDLS and YYNGEE. V shed 3 bases, J shed 0 bases, and the junction held 9 bases outside the gene matches. The CDR3 sequence is 18 residues long. In nucleotides, the CDR3 is TGTGCCAGCAGCGGGGAGGGTCGGACTAGCGGCTCCTACAATGAGCAGTTCTTC. This gives the protein CASSGEGRTSGSYNEQFF.

The chain recombines TRBV10-3 with TRBJ1-4, with TRBD1 matching 7 bases. This CDR3 has 15 amino acids. The J segment lost 0 bases and the V segment lost 4 bases, leaving 2 bases of the junction unmatched. CDR1 is ENHRY, CDR2 SYGVKD, per germline. CDR3 in DNA: TGTGCCATCAGTGGACAGGGACCAACTAATGAAAAACTGTTTTTT. Amino acids: CAISGQGPTNEKLFF.

This clone was seen more than once but under ten times. This chain uses TRBV27 with TRBJ2-7, with TRBD2 matching 12 bases. After removal of 7 bases from V and 9 bases from J, the junction contained 10 bases not matched to a gene. Germline V gene sequence: CDR1 MNHEY, CDR2 SMNVEV (reference sequence). The length of the CDR3 is 14 residues. For the CDR3, the DNA is TGTGCCAGCACCTCCCCGACTAGCGGGAGTGTGCAGTACTTC. Protein product: CASTSPTSGSVQYF.

The sample holds one count of this clone. The chain couples TRBV19 to TRBJ2-5, with 10 nucleotides matching TRBD1. The V segment lost 8 bases and the J segment 3 bases; nucleotides outside the gene matches: 6. Germline lookup yields CDR1 LNHDA and CDR2 SQIVND (reference sequence). The CDR3 consists of 14 residues. In DNA form, the CDR3 reads TGTGCCAGTGGGACAGGGGCTTTTGAAGAGACCCAGTACTTC. Translation gives CASGTGAFEETQYF.

The V and J genes are TRBV7-8 and TRBJ2-7, with TRBD2 matching 7 bases. The CDR3 runs to 15 residues. From germline, CDR1 is SGHVS and CDR2 FQNEAQ. The V gene end was trimmed by 5 bases and the J gene end by 6 bases; junction bases not matched to a gene: 13. Written as DNA, the CDR3 is TGTGCCAGCAGCCCCTCCGCGGGACTACTATTCGAGCAGTACTTC. This translates into CASSPSAGLLFEQYF.

This clone was seen a handful of times. This chain joins TRBV11-2 and TRBJ2-3; D possibly corresponds to TRBD2 (6 bases). Germline values: CDR1 SGHAT, CDR2 FQNNGV. This CDR3 contains 15 residues. V lost 5 bases, J lost 5 bases, and 17 bases lay in between. CDR3 residues: CASSPMGTLRDTQYF. CDR3 DNA: TGTGCCAGCAGCCCTATGGGGACTCTGCGAGATACGCAGTATTTT.

This chain joins TRBV9 and TRBJ2-3, with TRBD2 matching 12 bases. The germline gives CDR1 SGDLS, CDR2 YYNGEE. The CDR3 spans 19 residues. J gave up 0 bases and V 0 bases, and 8 bases lay outside the gene matches. CDR3 coding DNA: TGTGCCAGCAGCGTAGGCCTAGCGGGAGGGATCTCTAGCACAGATACGCAGTATTTT. Its protein product is CASSVGLAGGISSTDTQYF.

The V call is TRBV24-1, the J call TRBJ1-6; 7 bases line up with TRBD1. Germline V gene lookup returns CDR1 KGHDR and CDR2 SFDVKD. Trimming cost V 2 bases and J 6 bases; bases outside gene matches: 3. The CDR3 consists of 15 residues. The CDR3 DNA sequence: TGTGCCACCAGTGATTCCGGACAGGTTAATTCACCCCTCCACTTT. The encoded protein is CATSDSGQVNSPLHF.

This clone is a singleton in its sample. This chain uses TRBV10-2 with TRBJ1-2; D possibly corresponds to TRBD1 (6 bases). The CDR3 consists of 14 residues. CDR1 and CDR2 from the germline V gene are WSHSY and SAAADI. Trimming shortened V by 3 bases and J by 4 bases, and 12 bases separated the two germline ends. The CDR3 loop is CASSDQQGSYGYTF. DNA for the CDR3: TGCGCCAGCAGTGATCAACAGGGATCCTATGGCTACACCTTC.

This clone occurred a few times. CDR3 residues: CASSLGQGGEKLFF. CDR3 bases: TGCGCCAGCAGCTTGGGACAGGGGGGTGAAAAACTGTTTTTT. The chain couples TRBV5-1 to TRBJ1-4; 9 nucleotides line up with TRBD1. Germline CDR1 SGHRS, CDR2 YFSETQ. J was trimmed by 7 bases and V by 0 bases; bases with no gene match: 1. The CDR3 spans 14 residues.

CDR3: CASSVASGSQYNEQFF. For the CDR3, the DNA is TGTGCCAGCAGCGTAGCCTCCGGGAGCCAATACAATGAGCAGTTCTTC. The V and J genes are TRBV9 and TRBJ2-1, with D possibly matching TRBD2 (6 bases). V lost 0 bases and J lost 4, with 14 bases in between. The length of the CDR3 is 16 residues. Germline V lookup: CDR1 SGDLS, CDR2 YYNGEE. The complete variable domain, with remaining parts taken from reference TRBV9 and TRBJ2-1, reads DSGVTQTPKHLITATGQRVTLRCSPRSGDLSVYWYQQSLDQGLQFLIQYYNGEERAKGNILERFSAQQFPDLHSELNLSSLELGDSALYFCASSVASGSQYNEQFFGPGTRLTVL.

The CDR3, as DNA: TGTGCCAGCAGCCCCTTCGACTTGCCGTACGGCTACACCTTC. Translating it yields CASSPFDLPYGYTF. V gene TRBV7-9 combines with J gene TRBJ1-2; no definite D call. The CDR3 totals 14 residues. Germline CDR1 and CDR2: SEHNR and FQNEAQ (reference sequence). The germline V and J ends were trimmed by 5 bases and 8 bases, with 18 bases remaining between them.

The chain is built from TRBV11-2 and TRBJ2-3, with D perhaps matching TRBD2 (5 bases). V was cut by 4 bases and J by 11 bases, with 16 bases left in between. This CDR3 spans 13 amino acids. The germline CDR1 and CDR2 sequences are SGHAT and FQNNGV. The CDR3 DNA reads as TGTGCCAGCAGCTCGCGACGCGTCCGGGGGCAGTATTTT. Encoded protein: CASSSRRVRGQYF.

The rearrangement joins TRBV6-6 to TRBJ2-7; the D gene is possibly TRBD1 (6 bases). The CDR3 consists of 13 residues. CDR1 and CDR2 from the germline V gene are MNHNY and SVGAGI (reference sequence). The germline V and J ends were trimmed by 6 bases and 3 bases, with 12 bases remaining between them. The CDR3 DNA follows: TGTGCCAGCAGACAGGGTATGGACTACGAGCAGTACTTC. Its translation: CASRQGMDYEQYF.

The gene calls are TRBV27 and TRBJ2-3; D remains unclear. The CDR3 totals 15 residues. CDR1 is MNHEY, CDR2 SMNVEV, per germline (reference sequence). Between the trimmed V and J ends, which lost 7 bases and 2 bases, there was a span of 16 bases. The CDR3 region is CASTLRGAPTDTQYF. The CDR3 nucleotides are TGTGCCAGCACCCTCCGCGGAGCCCCCACAGATACGCAGTATTTT.

This clone came up once. The CDR3 loop is CASSEGDTEAFF. The CDR3 DNA follows: TGTGCCAGCAGCGAGGGGGACACTGAAGCTTTCTTT. This chain connects TRBV28 to TRBJ1-1; possible D gene TRBD1, 6 bases. CDR3 length equals 12 residues. Looked up from germline, CDR1 is MDHEN and CDR2 is SYDVKM. Trimming removed 6 bases at V and 3 bases at J, with 8 bases between.

In its sample, this clone was seen a few times. The chain has TRBV2 and TRBJ1-6; D is unclear. V gave up 4 bases and J gave up 10 bases, with 17 bases separating them. The CDR3 runs 15 residues. Germline CDR1 is SNHLY and CDR2 is FYNNEI. The CDR3, as DNA: TGTGCCAGCAGTGGTCGGGAAGGGCACGGCTCACCCCTCCACTTT. Translating gives CASSGREGHGSPLHF.

The chain has TRBV14 and TRBJ2-2, with 9 nucleotides matching TRBD1. Germline lookup yields CDR1 SGHDN and CDR2 FVKESK. This CDR3 is built from 15 residues. Losses at the gene ends were 4 bases for V and 3 bases for J; bases not matched to a gene: 3. In DNA, the CDR3 is TGTGCCAGCAGCCGAACAGGGGGCTACACCGGGGAGCTGTTTTTT. Protein sequence: CASSRTGGYTGELFF.

The chain couples TRBV4-3 to TRBJ2-7, with a tentative D call TRBD2 (5 bases). The germline CDR1 and CDR2 sequences are LGHNA and YSLEER. The ends were cut back, 0 bases at V and 0 bases at J, with 12 bases in the middle. The CDR3 contains 16 residues. CDR3 loop: CASSQDWAGSSYEQYF. In nucleotides, the CDR3 is TGCGCCAGCAGCCAAGATTGGGCTGGGAGCTCCTACGAGCAGTACTTC.